This TCR beta chain was found in a study of control samples from healthy donors and cancer patients. Sequencing was performed with immunoSEQ multiplex PCR; in TCRdb, only in-frame clones are kept and a portion is missing. The sample carries 260,000 or so clones, roughly 80% recorded once. The CDR3 totals 15 residues. Germline CDR1 SGHAT, CDR2 FQNNGV. Between the trimmed V and J ends, which lost 5 bases and 0 bases, there was a span of 10 bases. The rearrangement joins TRBV11-2 to TRBJ1-4; D gene ambiguous. This TCR was recovered from a woman in her sixties with lung cancer. The sequenced sample was PBMCs. Here the CDR3 DNA reads TGTGCCAGCAGCCCAACACTGACAACTAATGAAAAACTGTTTTTT. Protein sequence: CASSPTLTTNEKLFF.